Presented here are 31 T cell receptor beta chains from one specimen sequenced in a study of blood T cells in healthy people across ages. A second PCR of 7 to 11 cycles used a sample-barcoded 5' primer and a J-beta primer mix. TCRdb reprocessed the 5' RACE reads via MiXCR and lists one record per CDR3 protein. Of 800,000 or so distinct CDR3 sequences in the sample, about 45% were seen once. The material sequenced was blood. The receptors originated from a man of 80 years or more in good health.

The CDR3: CASSSRQHYGYTF. The DNA for the CDR3 is TGTGCCAGCAGCTCAAGACAGCACTATGGCTACACCTTC. This chain uses TRBV7-9 with TRBJ1-2; D perhaps matches TRBD1 (5 bases). The V end lost 4 bases, the J end lost 3 bases, and 9 bases lay between the germline ends. The CDR3 consists of 13 residues. Germline V gives CDR1 SEHNR, CDR2 FQNEAQ (reference sequence).

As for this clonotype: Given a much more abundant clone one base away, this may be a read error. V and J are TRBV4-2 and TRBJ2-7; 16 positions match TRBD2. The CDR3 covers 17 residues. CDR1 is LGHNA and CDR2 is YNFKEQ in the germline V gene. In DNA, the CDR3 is TGTGCCAGCAGCCAGGGACTAGCGGGAGGGTCCTCCGACGAGCAGTACTTC. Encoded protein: CASSQGLAGGSSDEQYF.

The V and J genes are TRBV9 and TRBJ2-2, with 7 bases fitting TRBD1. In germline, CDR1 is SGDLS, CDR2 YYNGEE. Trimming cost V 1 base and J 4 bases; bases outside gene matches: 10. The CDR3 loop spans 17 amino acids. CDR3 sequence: CASSVSAGGWGTGELFF. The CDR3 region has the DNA TGTGCCAGCAGCGTATCAGCAGGGGGATGGGGCACCGGGGAGCTGTTTTTT.

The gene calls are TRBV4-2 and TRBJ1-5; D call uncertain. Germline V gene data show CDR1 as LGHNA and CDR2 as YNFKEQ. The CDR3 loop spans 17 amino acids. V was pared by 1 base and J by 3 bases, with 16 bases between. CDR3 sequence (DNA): TGTGCCAGCAGCCAAGCGGGGATAGCGGAAAACAATCAGCCCCAGCATTTT. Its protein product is CASSQAGIAENNQPQHF.

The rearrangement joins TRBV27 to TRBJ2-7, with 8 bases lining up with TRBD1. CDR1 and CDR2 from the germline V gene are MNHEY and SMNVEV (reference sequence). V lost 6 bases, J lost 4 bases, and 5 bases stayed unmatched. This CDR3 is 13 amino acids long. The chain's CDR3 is CASRPDREYEQYF. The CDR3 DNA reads TGTGCCAGCAGACCGGACAGGGAGTACGAGCAGTACTTC.

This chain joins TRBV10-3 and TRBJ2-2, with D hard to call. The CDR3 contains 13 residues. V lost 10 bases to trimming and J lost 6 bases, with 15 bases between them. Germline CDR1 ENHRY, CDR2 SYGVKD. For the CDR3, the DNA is TGTGCCAGCATCCGAGGTGAATCCGGGGAGCTGTTTTTT. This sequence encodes CASIRGESGELFF.

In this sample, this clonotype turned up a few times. The CDR3 sequence is CASSQGLEETQYF. DNA for the CDR3: TGTGCCAGCAGTCAGGGACTAGAAGAGACCCAGTACTTC. The genes are TRBV7-3 and TRBJ2-5; 8 nucleotides agree with TRBD2. Trimming removed 6 bases from V and 3 bases from J; junction bases left unmatched: 3. The CDR3 sequence is 13 residues long. The germline V gene encodes CDR1 SGHTA and CDR2 FQGTGA.

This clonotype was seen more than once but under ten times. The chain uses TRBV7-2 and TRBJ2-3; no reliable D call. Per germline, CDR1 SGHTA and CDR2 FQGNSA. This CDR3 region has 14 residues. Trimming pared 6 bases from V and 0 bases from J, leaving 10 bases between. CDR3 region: CASSYSASTDTQYF. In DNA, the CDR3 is TGTGCCAGCAGTTACAGTGCTAGCACAGATACGCAGTATTTT. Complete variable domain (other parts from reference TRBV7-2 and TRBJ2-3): GAGVSQSPSNKVTEKGKDVELRCDPISGHTALYWYRQSLGQGLEFLIYFQGNSAPDKSGLPSDRFSAERTGGSVSTLTIQRTQQEDSAVYLCASSYSASTDTQYFGPGTRLTVL.

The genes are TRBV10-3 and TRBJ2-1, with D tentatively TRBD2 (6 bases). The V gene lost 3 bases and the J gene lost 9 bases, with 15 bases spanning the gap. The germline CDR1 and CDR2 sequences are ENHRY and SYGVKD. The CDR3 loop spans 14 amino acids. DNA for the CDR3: TGTGCCATCAGTGACGGGACTGACGTTAGTGAGCAGTTCTTC. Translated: CAISDGTDVSEQFF.

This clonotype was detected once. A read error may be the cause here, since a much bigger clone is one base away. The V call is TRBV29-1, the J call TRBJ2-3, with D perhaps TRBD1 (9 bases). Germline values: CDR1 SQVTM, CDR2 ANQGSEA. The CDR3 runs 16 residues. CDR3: CGVGQGGGFRTDTQYF. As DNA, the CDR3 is TGCGGCGTGGGACAGGGCGGGGGGTTTCGCACAGATACGCAGTATTTT.

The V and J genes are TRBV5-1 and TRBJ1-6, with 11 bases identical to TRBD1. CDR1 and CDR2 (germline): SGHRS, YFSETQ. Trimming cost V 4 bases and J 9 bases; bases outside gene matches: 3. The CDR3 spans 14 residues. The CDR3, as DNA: TGCGCCAGCAGCGGGACAGGGGGTGGTTCACCCCTCCACTTT. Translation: CASSGTGGGSPLHF.

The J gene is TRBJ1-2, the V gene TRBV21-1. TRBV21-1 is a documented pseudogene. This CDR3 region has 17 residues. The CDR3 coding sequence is TGTGCCAGCAGCTTCGGCGGAGGGCCGGCTGTGAACTATGGCTACACCTTC. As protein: CASSFGGGPAVNYGYTF.

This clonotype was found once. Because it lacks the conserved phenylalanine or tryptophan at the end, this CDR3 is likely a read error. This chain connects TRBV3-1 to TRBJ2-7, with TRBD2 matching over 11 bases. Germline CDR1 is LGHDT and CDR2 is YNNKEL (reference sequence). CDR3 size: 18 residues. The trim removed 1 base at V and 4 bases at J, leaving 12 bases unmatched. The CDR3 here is CASSQANLAGGPSYEQYL. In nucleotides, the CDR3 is TGTGCCAGCAGCCAAGCAAACTTAGCGGGAGGGCCGTCGTACGAGCAGTACCTC.

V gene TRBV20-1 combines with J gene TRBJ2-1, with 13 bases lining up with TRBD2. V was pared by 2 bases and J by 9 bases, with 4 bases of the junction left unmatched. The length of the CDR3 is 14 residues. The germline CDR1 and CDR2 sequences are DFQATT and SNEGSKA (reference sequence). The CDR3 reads CSARPGLAGVEQFF. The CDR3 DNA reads TGCAGTGCTAGACCCGGACTAGCGGGAGTTGAGCAGTTCTTC.

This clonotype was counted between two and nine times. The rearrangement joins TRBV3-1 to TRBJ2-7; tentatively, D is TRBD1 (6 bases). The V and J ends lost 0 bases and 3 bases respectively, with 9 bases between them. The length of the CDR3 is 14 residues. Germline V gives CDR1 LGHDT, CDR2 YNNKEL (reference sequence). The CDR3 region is CASSQEARGYEQYF. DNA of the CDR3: TGTGCCAGCAGCCAAGAGGCCAGGGGCTACGAGCAGTACTTC.

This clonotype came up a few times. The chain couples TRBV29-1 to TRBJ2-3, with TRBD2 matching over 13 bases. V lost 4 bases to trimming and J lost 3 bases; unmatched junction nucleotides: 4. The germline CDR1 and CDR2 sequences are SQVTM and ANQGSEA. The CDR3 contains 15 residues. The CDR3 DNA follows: TGCAGCGTTGGAACTAGCGGGAGGGCTACAGATACGCAGTATTTT. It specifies CSVGTSGRATDTQYF.

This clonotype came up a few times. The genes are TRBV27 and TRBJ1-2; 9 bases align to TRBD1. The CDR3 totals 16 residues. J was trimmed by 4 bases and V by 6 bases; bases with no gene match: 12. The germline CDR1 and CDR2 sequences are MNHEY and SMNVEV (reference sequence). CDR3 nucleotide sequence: TGTGCCAGCAGCAGTGACTTGACAGGGGGTGTCTATGGCTACACCTTC. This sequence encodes CASSSDLTGGVYGYTF.

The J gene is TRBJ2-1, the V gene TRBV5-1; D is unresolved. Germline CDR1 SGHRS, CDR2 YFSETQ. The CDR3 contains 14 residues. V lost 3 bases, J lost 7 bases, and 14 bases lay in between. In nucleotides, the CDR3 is TGCGCCAGCAGCTCGGCCCCCCCAACAAATGAGCAGTTCTTC. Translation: CASSSAPPTNEQFF.

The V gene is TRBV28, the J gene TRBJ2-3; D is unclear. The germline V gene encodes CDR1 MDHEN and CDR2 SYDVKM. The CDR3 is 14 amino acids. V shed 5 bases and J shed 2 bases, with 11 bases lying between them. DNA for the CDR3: TGTGCCAGCAGTCCGCATTTCTCCACAGATACGCAGTATTTT. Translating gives CASSPHFSTDTQYF.

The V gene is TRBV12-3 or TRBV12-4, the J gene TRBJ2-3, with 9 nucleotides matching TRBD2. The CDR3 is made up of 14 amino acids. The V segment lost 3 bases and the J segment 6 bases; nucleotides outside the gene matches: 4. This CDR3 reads CASSFSGGGDTQYF. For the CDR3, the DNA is TGTGCCAGCAGTTTTAGCGGGGGAGGGGATACGCAGTATTTT.

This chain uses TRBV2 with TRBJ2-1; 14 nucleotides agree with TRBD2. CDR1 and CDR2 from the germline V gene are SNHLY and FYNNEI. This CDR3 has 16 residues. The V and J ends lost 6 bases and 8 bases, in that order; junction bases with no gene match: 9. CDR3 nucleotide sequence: TGTGCCAGCAGCAGACTAGCGGGAGGGCCCGAGGATGAGCAGTTCTTC. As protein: CASSRLAGGPEDEQFF.

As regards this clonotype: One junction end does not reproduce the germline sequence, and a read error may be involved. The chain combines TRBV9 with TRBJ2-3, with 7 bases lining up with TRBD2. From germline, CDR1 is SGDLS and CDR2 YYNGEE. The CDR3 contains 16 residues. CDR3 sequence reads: CAGSVVAGDGTDTQYF. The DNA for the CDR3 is TGTGCCGGCAGCGTAGTGGCGGGAGACGGCACAGATACGCAGTATTTT.

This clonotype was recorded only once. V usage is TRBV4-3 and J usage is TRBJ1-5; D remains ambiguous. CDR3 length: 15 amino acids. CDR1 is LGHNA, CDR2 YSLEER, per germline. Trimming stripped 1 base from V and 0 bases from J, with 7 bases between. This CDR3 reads CASSQGLYSNQPQHF. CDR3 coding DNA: TGCGCCAGCAGCCAAGGGCTCTATAGCAATCAGCCCCAGCATTTT.

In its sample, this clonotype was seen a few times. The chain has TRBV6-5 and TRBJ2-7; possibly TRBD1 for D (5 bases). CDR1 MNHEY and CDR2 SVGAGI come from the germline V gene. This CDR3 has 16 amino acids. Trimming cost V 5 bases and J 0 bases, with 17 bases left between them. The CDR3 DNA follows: TGTGCCAGCAGTCGCAGTCTAAGGGGCTTCTCCTACGAGCAGTACTTC. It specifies CASSRSLRGFSYEQYF.

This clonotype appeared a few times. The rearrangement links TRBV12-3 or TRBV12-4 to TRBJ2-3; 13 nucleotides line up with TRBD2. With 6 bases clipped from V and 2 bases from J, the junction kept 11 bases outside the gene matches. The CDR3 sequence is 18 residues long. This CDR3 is CASSPTGTSGTNTDTQYF. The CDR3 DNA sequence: TGTGCCAGCAGCCCCACCGGGACTAGCGGGACTAACACAGATACGCAGTATTTT.

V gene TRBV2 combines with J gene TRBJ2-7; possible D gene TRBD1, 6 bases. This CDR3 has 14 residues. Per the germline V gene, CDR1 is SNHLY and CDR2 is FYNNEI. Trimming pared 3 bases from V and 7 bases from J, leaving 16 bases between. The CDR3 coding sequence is TGTGCCAGCAGTGACAGGTCAGGGGTGGGAGAGCAGTACTTC. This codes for CASSDRSGVGEQYF.

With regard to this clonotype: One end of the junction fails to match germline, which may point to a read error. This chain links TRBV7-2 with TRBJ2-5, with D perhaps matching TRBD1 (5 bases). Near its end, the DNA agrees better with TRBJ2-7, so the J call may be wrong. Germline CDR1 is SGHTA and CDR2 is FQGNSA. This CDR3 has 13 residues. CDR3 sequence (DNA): TGTGCCAGCAGCGTAGCAGGGTTCGACGAGCAGTACTTC. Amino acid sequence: CASSVAGFDEQYF.

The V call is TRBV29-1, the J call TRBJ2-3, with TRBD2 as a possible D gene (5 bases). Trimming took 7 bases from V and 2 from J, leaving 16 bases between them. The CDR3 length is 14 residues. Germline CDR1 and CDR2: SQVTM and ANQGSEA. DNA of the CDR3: TGCAGCGCCGATGGAGCAGACTACACAGATACGCAGTATTTT. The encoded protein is CSADGADYTDTQYF.

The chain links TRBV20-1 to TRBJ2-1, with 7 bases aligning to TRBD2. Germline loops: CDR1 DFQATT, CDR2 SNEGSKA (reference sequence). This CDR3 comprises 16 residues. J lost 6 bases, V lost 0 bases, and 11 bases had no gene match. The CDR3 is CSARDLLAGELNEQFF. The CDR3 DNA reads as TGCAGTGCTAGAGATCTTCTGGCGGGAGAGCTCAATGAGCAGTTCTTC.

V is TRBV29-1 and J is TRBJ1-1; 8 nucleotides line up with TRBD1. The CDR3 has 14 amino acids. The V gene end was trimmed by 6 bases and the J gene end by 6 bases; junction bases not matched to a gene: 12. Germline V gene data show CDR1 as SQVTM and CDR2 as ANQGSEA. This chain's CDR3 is CSVQMGQGAAEAFF. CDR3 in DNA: TGCAGCGTCCAAATGGGGCAGGGGGCGGCTGAAGCTTTCTTT.

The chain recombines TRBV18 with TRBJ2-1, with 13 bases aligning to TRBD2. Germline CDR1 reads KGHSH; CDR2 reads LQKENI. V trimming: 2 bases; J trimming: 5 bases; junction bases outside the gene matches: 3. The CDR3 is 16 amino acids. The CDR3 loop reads CASSPVGLAGDNEQFF. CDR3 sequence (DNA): TGTGCCAGCTCACCAGTTGGACTAGCGGGGGACAATGAGCAGTTCTTC.